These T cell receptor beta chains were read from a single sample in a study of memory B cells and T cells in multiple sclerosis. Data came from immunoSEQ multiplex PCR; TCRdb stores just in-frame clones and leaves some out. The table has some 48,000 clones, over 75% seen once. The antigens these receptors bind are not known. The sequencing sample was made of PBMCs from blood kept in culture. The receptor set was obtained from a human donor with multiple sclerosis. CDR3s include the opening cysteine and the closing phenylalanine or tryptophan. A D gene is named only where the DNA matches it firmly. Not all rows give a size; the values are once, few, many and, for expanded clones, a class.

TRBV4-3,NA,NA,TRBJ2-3,CASSRLLGSAGTDTQYF,TGCGCCAGCAGCCGCCTTTTAGGGTCAGCTGGCACAGATACGCAGTATTTT
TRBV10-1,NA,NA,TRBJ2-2,CASSESQTGELFF,TGCGCCAGCAGTGAGTCGCAGACCGGGGAGCTGTTTTTT
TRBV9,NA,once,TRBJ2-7,CASSVASSPFSYEQYF,TGTGCCAGCAGCGTAGCCTCGAGCCCCTTTTCCTACGAGCAGTACTTC
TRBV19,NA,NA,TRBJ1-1,CASSISGDTEAFF,TGTGCCAGTAGTATATCAGGGGACACTGAAGCTTTCTTT
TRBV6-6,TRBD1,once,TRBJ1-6,CASNYGQADSPLHF,TGTGCCAGCAACTATGGACAGGCAGATTCACCCCTCCACTTT
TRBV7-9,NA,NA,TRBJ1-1,CASSHGPNTEAFF,TGTGCCAGCAGCCACGGACCGAACACTGAAGCTTTCTTT
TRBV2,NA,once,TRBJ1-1,CASSEARNTEAFF,TGTGCCAGCAGTGAAGCGAGGAACACTGAAGCTTTCTTT
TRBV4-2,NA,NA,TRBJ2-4,CASSQVSTNIQYF,TGTGCCAGCAGCCAAGTCAGTACCAACATTCAGTACTTC
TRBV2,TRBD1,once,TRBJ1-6,CASSLQGPYNSPLHF,TGTGCCAGCAGTCTACAGGGGCCCTATAATTCACCCCTCCACTTT
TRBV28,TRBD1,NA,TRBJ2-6,CASSSHDRGKHSGANVLTF,TGTGCCAGCAGTTCTCACGACAGGGGGAAACACTCTGGGGCCAACGTCCTGACTTTC
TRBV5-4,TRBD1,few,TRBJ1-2,CATGQDSPGGYTF,TGTGCCACCGGACAGGATTCTCCAGGGGGCTACACCTTC
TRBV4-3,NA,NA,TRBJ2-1,CASSQVPGAPYNEQFF,TGCGCCAGCAGCCAAGTGCCGGGGGCCCCCTACAATGAGCAGTTCTTC
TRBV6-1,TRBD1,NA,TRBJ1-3,CASSEGLGGGGNTIYF,TGTGCCAGCAGTGAAGGTCTAGGGGGCGGTGGAAACACCATATATTTT
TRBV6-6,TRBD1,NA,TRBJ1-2,CASTEGQTTYGYTF,TGTGCCAGCACTGAGGGACAGACGACCTATGGCTACACCTTC
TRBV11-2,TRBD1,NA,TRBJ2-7,CASSLMRQGLDEQYF,TGTGCCAGCAGCTTAATGAGACAGGGGTTGGACGAGCAGTACTTC
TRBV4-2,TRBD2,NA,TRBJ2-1,CASSQAVLAGLYNEQFF,TGTGCCAGCAGCCAAGCAGTCCTAGCGGGGCTATACAATGAGCAGTTCTTC
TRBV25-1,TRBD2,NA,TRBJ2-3,CASSESVLAGNTDTQYF,TGTGCCAGCAGTGAAAGCGTCCTAGCGGGGAATACAGATACGCAGTATTTT
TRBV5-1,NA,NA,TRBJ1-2,CASSLSTASGYTF,TGCGCCAGCAGCTTGAGCACAGCTAGTGGCTACACCTTT
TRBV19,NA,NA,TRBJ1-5,CASSMMSSGIQPQHF,TGTGCCAGTAGTATGATGTCGTCTGGGATACAGCCCCAGCATTTT
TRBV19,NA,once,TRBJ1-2,CASSSPTRGNYGYTF,TGTGCCAGTAGTAGCCCGACAAGGGGCAACTATGGCTACACCTTC
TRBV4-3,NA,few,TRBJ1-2,CASSQVSNSDYGYTF,TGCGCCAGCAGCCAAGTCTCCAACAGCGACTATGGCTACACCTTC
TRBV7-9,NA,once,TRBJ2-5,CASSSNTGRLPGVGTQYF,TGTGCCAGCAGCTCCAACACGGGCAGGCTGCCCGGAGTTGGGACCCAGTACTTC
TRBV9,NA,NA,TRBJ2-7,CASSVATGGDYEQYF,TGTGCCAGCAGCGTAGCTACAGGGGGGGATTACGAGCAGTACTTC
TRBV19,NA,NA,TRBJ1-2,CASIYKHGNYGYTF,TGTGCCAGTATCTATAAGCACGGAAACTATGGCTACACCTTC
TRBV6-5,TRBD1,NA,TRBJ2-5,CASSGQGAPETQYF,TGTGCCAGCTCCGGACAGGGGGCTCCAGAGACCCAGTACTTC